This T cell receptor (beta chain) was recorded in a study of blood T cell repertoires in COVID-19. At the level of the study: Collection of acute and convalescent COVID-19 samples took place in the United States, Italy and Spain. In each case, the material was cDNA or gDNA derived from T cells, B-cell-depleted T cells, or PBMCs.

Authors' data handling: It was from reference gene primer amplification that nucleated cell counts were estimated. Method: immunoSEQ multiplex PCR; TCRdb's copy keeps in-frame clones and lacks some. V, J and clone size derive from that table, while D and trimming were established from the DNA sequence. The data hold fewer than 250,000 clones, with around four fifths observed a single time. Seattle's cohort entered during active infection and was followed longitudinally. J was trimmed by 7 bases and V by 4 bases; bases with no gene match: 7. CDR1 and CDR2 (germline): SGHNT, YYREEE (reference sequence). This CDR3 region has 13 residues.

Sequencing was done on a sample of peripheral blood. The chain carries TRBV5-4 and TRBJ1-2; 7 bases are shared with TRBD1. The TCR was taken from a woman of 80 years or more with COVID-19, enrolled during active disease. The CDR3 nucleotides are TGTGCCAGCAGCGTCGACAGGGTAACTGGCTACACCTTC. It yields the protein CASSVDRVTGYTF.